This T cell receptor (beta chain) was recovered during a study of T cell changes during pregnancy in multiple sclerosis. CDR3 size: 13 residues. V lost 5 bases, J lost 7 bases, and 4 bases stayed unmatched. Germline CDR1 PRHDT, CDR2 FYEKMQ (reference sequence). Only in-frame clones appear in the TCRdb table, and some are missing; sequencing was by immunoSEQ multiplex PCR. The table shows about 110,000 clones, with approximately 90% occurring only once. This receptor was identified in a female donor with multiple sclerosis, enrolled in a pregnancy study. The genes are TRBV13 and TRBJ2-1; 8 positions agree with TRBD2. The sample here was peripheral blood, taken in the third trimester of pregnancy. The CDR3 nucleotides read TGTGCCAGCAGCCCTCTAGCGGGTAATGAGCAGTTCTTC. Protein: CASSPLAGNEQFF. Variable domain in full (rest from reference TRBV13 and TRBJ2-1): AAGVIQSPRHLIKEKRETATLKCYPIPRHDTVYWYQQGPGQDPQFLISFYEKMQSDKGSIPDRFSAQQFSDYHSELNMSSLELGDSALYFCASSPLAGNEQFFGPGTRLTVL.